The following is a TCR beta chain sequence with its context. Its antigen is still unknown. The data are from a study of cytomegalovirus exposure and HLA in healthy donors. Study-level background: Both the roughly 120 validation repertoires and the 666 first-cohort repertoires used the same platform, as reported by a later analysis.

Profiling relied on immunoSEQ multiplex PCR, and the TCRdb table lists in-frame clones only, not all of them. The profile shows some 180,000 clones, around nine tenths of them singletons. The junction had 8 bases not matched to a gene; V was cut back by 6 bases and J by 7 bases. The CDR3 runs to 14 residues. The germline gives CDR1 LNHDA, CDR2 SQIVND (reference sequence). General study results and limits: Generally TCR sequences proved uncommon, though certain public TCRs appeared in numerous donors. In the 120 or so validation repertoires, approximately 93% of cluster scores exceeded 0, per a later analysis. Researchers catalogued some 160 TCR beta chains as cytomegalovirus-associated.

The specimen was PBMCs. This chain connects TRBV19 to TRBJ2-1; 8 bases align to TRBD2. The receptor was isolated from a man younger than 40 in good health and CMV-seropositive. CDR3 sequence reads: CASSITSGGNEQFF. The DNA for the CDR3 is TGTGCCAGTAGCATCACTAGCGGTGGAAATGAGCAGTTCTTC.